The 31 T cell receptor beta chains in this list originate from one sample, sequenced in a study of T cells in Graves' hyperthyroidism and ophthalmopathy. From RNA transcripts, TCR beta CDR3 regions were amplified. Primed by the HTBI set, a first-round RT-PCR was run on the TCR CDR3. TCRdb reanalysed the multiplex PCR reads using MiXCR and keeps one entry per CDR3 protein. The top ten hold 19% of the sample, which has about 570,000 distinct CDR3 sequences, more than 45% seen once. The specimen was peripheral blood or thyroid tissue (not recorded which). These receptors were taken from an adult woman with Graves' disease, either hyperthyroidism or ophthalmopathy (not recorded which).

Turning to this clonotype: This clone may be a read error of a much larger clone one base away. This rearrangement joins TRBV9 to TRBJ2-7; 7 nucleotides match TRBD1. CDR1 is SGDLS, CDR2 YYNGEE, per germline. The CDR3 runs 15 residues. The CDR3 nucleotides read TGTGCCAGCAGCGGATCCCGGGACAGACCCTACGAGCATTACTTC. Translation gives CASSGSRDRPYEHYF.

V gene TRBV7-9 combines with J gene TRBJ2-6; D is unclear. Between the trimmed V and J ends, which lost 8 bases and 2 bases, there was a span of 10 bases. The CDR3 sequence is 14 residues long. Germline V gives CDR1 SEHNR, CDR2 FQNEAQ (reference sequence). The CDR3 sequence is CASQRSAGANVLTF. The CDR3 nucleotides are TGTGCCAGCCAACGGAGCGCTGGGGCCAACGTCCTGACTTTC.

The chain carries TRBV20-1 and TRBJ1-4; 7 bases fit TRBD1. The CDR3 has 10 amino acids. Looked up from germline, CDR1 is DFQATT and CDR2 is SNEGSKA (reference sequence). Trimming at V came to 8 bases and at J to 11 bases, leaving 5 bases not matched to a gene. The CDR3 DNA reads TGCAGTTCGAAGGGGGCTAAACTGTTTTTT. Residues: CSSKGAKLFF.

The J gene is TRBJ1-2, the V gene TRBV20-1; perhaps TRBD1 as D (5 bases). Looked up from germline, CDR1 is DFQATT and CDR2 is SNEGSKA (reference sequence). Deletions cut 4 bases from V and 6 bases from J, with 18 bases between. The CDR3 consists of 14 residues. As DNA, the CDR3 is TGCAGTGCTACCAATCTCAGGGCAGGAGATGGCTACACCTTC. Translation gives CSATNLRAGDGYTF.

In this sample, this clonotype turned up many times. The CDR3 sequence is CASSQTRHSGNTIYF. In DNA form, the CDR3 reads TGTGCCAGCAGTCAAACACGCCACTCTGGAAACACCATATATTTT. The chain links TRBV28 to TRBJ1-3; no reliable D call. Looked up from germline, CDR1 is MDHEN and CDR2 is SYDVKM. Deletions cut 5 bases from V and 0 bases from J, with 11 bases between. This CDR3 has 15 amino acids.

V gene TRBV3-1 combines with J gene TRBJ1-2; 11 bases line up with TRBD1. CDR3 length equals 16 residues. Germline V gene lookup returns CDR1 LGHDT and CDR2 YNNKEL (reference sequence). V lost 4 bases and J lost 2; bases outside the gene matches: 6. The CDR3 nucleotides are TGTGCCAGCAGCCCGGACAGGGGGCGACGAAACTATGGCTACACCTTC. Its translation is CASSPDRGRRNYGYTF.

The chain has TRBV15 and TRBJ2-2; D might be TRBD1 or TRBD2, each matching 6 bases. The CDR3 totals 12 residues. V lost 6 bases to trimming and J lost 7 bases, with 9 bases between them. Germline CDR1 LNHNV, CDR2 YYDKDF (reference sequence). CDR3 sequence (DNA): TGTGCCACCAGGGGGGGCGGCGGGGAGCTGTTTTTT. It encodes CATRGGGGELFF.

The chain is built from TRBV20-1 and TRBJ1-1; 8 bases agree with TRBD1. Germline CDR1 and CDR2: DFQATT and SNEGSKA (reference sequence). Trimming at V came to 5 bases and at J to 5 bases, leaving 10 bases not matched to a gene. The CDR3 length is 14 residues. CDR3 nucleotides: TGCAGTGCTCTGGATTCCAGGGGGCGGACTGAAGCTTTCTTT. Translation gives CSALDSRGRTEAFF.

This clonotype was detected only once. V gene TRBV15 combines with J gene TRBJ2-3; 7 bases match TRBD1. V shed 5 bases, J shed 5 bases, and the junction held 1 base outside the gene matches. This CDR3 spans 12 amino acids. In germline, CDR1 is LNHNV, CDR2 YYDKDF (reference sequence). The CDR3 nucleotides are TGTGCCACCAGCTCAGGGGGAGATACGCAGTATTTT. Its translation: CATSSGGDTQYF.

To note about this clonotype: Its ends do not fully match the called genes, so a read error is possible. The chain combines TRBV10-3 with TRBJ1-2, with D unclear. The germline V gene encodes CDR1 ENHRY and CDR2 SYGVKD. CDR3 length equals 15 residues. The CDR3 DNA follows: TGTGCCACCAGTGAGACTACGGAGACTAACTATGGCTACACCTTC. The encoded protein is CATSETTETNYGYTF.

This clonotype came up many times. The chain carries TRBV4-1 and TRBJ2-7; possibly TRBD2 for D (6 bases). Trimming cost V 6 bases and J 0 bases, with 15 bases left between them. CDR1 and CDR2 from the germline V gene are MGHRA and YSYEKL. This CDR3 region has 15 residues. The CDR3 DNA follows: TGCGCCAGCAGAGGATATAGCGGAATCTCCTACGAGCAGTACTTC. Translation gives CASRGYSGISYEQYF.

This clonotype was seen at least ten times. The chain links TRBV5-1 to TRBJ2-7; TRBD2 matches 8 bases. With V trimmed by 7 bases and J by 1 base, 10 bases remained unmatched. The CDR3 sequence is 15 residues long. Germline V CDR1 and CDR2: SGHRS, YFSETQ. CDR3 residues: CASRVSSGGSYEQYF. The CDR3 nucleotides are TGCGCCAGCCGAGTTTCAAGCGGGGGATCCTACGAGCAGTACTTC.

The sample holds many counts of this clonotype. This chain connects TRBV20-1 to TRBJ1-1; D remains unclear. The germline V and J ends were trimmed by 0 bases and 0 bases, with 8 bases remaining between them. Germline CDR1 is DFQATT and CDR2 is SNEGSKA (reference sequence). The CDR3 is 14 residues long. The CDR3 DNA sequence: TGCAGTGCTAGAGATGCAAGGATGAACACTGAAGCTTTCTTT. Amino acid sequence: CSARDARMNTEAFF.

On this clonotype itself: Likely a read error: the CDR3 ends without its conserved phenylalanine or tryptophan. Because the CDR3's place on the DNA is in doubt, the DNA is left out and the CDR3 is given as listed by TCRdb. The CDR3 loop reads CASAETGFS. The gene calls are TRBV7-3 and TRBJ1-1; the table's D gene call, TRBD1, was not cross checked with the DNA. The CDR3 is 9 amino acids in total, end residues counted. Germline assignment: CDR1 SGHTA and CDR2 FQGTGA.

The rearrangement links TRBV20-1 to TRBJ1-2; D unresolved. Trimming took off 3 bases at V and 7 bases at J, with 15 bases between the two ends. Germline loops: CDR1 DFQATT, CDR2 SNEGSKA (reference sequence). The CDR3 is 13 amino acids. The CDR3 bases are TGCAGTGCTAGGTTGGCCGATGCGGCTGGCTACACCTTC. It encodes CSARLADAAGYTF.

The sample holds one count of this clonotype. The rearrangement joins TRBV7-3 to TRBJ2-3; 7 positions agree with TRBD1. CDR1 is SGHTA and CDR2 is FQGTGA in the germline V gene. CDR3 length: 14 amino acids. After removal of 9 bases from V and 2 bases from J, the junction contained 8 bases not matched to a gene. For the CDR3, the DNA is TGTGCCAGTCGTCGGGACAGATACACAGATACGCAGTATTTT. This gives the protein CASRRDRYTDTQYF.

CDR3 nucleotide sequence: TGTGCCAGCAGCTCCGGGACTAGCACAGATACGCAGTATTTT. As protein: CASSSGTSTDTQYF. The chain is built from TRBV7-8 and TRBJ2-3, with D perhaps TRBD2 (6 bases). The CDR3 is 14 amino acids. CDR1 and CDR2 (germline): SGHVS, FQNEAQ. V was cut by 4 bases and J by 0 bases, with 8 bases left in between.

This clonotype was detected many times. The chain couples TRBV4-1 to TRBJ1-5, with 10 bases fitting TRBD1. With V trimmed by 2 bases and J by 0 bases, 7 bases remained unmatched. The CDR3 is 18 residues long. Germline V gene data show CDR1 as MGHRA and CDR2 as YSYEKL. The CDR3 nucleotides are TGCGCCAGCAGCCAAAAGGGACAGGGGTTGGGTAGCAATCAGCCCCAGCATTTT. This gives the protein CASSQKGQGLGSNQPQHF.

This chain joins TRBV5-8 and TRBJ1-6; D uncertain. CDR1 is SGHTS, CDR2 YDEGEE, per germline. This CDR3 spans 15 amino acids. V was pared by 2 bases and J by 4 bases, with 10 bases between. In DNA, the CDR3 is TGTGCCAGCAGCTTAGAAAGGCGGTATAATTCACCCCTCCACTTT. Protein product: CASSLERRYNSPLHF. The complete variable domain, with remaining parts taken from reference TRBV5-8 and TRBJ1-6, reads EAGVTQSPTHLIKTRGQQATLRCSPISGHTSVYWYQQALGLGLQFLLWYDEGEERNRGNFPPRFSGRQFPNYSSELNVNALELEDSALYLCASSLERRYNSPLHFGNGTRLTVT.

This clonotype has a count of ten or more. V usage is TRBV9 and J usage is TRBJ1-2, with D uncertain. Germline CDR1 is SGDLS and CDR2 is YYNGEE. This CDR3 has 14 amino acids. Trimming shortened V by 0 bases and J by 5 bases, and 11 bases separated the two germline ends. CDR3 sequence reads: CASSVDGANYGYTF. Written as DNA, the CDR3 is TGTGCCAGCAGCGTAGACGGCGCAAATTATGGCTACACCTTC.

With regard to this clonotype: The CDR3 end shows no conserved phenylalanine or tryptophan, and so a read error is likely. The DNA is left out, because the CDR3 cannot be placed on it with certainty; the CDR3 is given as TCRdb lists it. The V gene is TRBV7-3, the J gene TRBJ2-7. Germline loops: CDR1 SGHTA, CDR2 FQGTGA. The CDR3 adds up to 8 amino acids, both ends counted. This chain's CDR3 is CASSLENA.

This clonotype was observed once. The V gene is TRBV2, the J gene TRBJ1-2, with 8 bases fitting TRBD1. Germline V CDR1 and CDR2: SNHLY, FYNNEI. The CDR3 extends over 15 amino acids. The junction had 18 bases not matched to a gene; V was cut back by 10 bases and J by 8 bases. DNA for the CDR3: TGTGCCACCAGCGGGGAAGACAGGGGTGGTATGGGCTACACCTTC. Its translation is CATSGEDRGGMGYTF.

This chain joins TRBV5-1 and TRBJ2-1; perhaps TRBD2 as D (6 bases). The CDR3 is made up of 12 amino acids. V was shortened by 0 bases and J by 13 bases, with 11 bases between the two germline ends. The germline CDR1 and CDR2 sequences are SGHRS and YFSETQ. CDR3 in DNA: TGCGCCAGCAGCTTGGAACGGGAGCGACAGTTCTTC. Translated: CASSLERERQFF.

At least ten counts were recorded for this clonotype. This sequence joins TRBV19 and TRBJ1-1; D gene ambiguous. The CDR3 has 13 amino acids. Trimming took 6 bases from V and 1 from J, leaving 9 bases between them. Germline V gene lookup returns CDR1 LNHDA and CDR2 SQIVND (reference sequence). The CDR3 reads CASRLMRNTEAFF. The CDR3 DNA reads TGTGCCAGTAGACTAATGAGGAACACTGAAGCTTTCTTT.

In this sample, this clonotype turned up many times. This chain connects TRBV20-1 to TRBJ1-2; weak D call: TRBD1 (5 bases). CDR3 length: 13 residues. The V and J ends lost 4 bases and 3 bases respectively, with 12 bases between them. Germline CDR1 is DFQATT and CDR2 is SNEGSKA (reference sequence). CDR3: CSATGGDDYGYTF. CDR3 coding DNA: TGCAGTGCTACTGGGGGGGATGACTATGGCTACACCTTC.

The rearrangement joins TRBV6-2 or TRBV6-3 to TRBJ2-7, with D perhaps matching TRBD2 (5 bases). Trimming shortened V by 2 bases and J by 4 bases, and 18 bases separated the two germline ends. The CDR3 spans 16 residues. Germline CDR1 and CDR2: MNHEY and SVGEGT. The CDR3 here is CASSYAITSYLYEQYF. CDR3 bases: TGTGCCAGCAGTTACGCCATCACTAGTTATCTTTACGAGCAGTACTTC.

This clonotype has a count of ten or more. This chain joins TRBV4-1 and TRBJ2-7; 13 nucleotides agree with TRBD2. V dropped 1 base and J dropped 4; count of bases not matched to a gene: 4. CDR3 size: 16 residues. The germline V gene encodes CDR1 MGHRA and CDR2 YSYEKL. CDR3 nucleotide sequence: TGCGCCAGCAGCCAAGCCGGGACTAGCGGGACTTACGAGCAGTACTTC. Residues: CASSQAGTSGTYEQYF.

DNA for the CDR3: TGTGCCAGCAGCGCTCGGATCGGAGGTAGCACTGAAGCTTTCTTT. Its translation is CASSARIGGSTEAFF. The chain combines TRBV13 with TRBJ1-1; D unclear. Per the germline V gene, CDR1 is PRHDT and CDR2 is FYEKMQ (reference sequence). With 5 bases removed from V and 4 bases from J, the gap between germline ends came to 17 bases. The CDR3 loop spans 15 amino acids.

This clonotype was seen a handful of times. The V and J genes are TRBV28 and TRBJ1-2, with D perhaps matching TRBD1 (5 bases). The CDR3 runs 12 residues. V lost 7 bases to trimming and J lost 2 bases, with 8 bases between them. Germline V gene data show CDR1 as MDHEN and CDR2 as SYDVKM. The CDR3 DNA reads TGTGCCAGCAAACGGGGGAACTATGGCTACACCTTC. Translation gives CASKRGNYGYTF.

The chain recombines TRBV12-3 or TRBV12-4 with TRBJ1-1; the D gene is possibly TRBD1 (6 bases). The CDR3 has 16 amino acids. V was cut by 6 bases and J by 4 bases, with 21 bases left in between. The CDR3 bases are TGTGCCAGCAGCCCCTACGATGCGGGGGGCGGCACTGAAGCTTTCTTT. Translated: CASSPYDAGGGTEAFF.

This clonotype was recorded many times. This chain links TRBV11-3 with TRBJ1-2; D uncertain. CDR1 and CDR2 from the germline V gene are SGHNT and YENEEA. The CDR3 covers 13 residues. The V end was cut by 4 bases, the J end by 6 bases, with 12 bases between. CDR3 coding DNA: TGTGCCAGCAGCTACCCCGGGAAAGATGGCTACACCTTC. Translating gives CASSYPGKDGYTF.